Following are 19 T cell receptor beta chains from one sample sequenced in a study of blood T cells in healthy people across ages. Through a sample-barcoded 5' primer and a J-beta primer mix, a second PCR was run for roughly 7 to 11 cycles. From the 5' RACE reads, TCRdb called clonotypes with MiXCR, one entry per CDR3 protein. The data hold about 400,000 distinct CDR3 sequences, with 52% observed a single time. Material for sequencing was blood. The receptors here all came from a man between 60 and 75 years old in good health.

V is TRBV20-1 and J is TRBJ1-4; possibly TRBD1 for D (5 bases). The germline CDR1 and CDR2 sequences are DFQATT and SNEGSKA (reference sequence). This CDR3 region has 12 residues. V lost 8 bases to trimming and J lost 5 bases, with 12 bases between them. The CDR3 region is CSLLGRNEKLFF. In DNA form, the CDR3 reads TGCAGTCTGTTGGGACGGAATGAAAAACTGTTTTTT.

This clonotype was observed a handful of times. The chain uses TRBV28 and TRBJ2-7; the D gene is possibly TRBD2 (7 bases). The V gene's germline CDR1 is MDHEN and CDR2 SYDVKM. There are 14 residues in the CDR3. Deletions cut 5 bases from V and 1 base from J, with 12 bases between. The CDR3 bases are TGTGCCAGCAGTCGAGGGGGACTATCCTACGAGCAGTACTTC. It specifies CASSRGGLSYEQYF.

The chain uses TRBV29-1 and TRBJ1-2; no definite D call. The germline V gene encodes CDR1 SQVTM and CDR2 ANQGSEA. Trimming took 3 bases from V and 1 from J, leaving 6 bases between them. CDR3 length: 12 residues. For the CDR3, the DNA is TGCAGCGTTGAGGCCCATAACTATGGCTACACCTTC. This gives the protein CSVEAHNYGYTF.

There are a few counts of this clonotype. The rearrangement uses TRBV28 and TRBJ2-7, with 8 positions matching TRBD1. This CDR3 has 12 residues. J gave up 11 bases and V 6 bases, and 9 bases lay outside the gene matches. CDR1 is MDHEN and CDR2 is SYDVKM in the germline V gene. The CDR3 coding sequence is TGTGCCAGCAGCCTTGGGACAGGTCTGAAGTACTTC. Amino acids: CASSLGTGLKYF. The variable domain in full, with the rest retrieved from reference TRBV28 and TRBJ2-7, is DVKVTQSSRYLVKRTGEKVFLECVQDMDHENMFWYRQDPGLGLRLIYFSYDVKMKEKGDIPEGYSVSREKKERFSLILESASTNQTSMYLCASSLGTGLKYFGPGTRLTVT.

The chain links TRBV15 to TRBJ2-5; D may be TRBD1 or TRBD2 (6 bases each). Trimming cost V 0 bases and J 3 bases, with 11 bases left between them. The CDR3 has 15 amino acids. From germline, CDR1 is LNHNV and CDR2 YYDKDF (reference sequence). CDR3 DNA sequence: TGTGCCACCAGCAGAGATCGCGGGACAAAAGAGACCCAGTACTTC. It is translated as CATSRDRGTKETQYF.

V and J are TRBV20-1 and TRBJ2-5, with 7 bases aligning to TRBD1. Germline V lookup: CDR1 DFQATT, CDR2 SNEGSKA (reference sequence). This CDR3 has 17 residues. V gave up 5 bases and J gave up 2 bases; unmatched junction bases: 17. Here the CDR3 DNA reads TGCAGTGCTCCAGGTCCCCCGGGACAGAGAGAACAAGAGACCCAGTACTTC. The encoded protein is CSAPGPPGQREQETQYF.

This clonotype was observed a handful of times. V and J are TRBV20-1 and TRBJ1-2, with TRBD1 matching over 9 bases. Per the germline V gene, CDR1 is DFQATT and CDR2 is SNEGSKA (reference sequence). The trim removed 5 bases at V and 2 bases at J, leaving 3 bases unmatched. The CDR3 sequence is 13 residues long. As DNA, the CDR3 is TGCAGTGCTGCAACAGGGGGCAACTATGGCTACACCTTC. Translating gives CSAATGGNYGYTF.

Concerning this clonotype: This may come from a read error, since a much larger clone is one base off. V is TRBV7-2 and J is TRBJ2-3; D unclear. Germline CDR1 reads SGHTA; CDR2 reads FQGNSA. The CDR3 spans 11 residues. The ends were cut back, 7 bases at V and 2 bases at J, with 4 bases in the middle. In DNA, the CDR3 is TGTGCCAGCACCCCCACAGATACGCAGTATTTT. Its translation: CASTPTDTQYF.

This chain links TRBV5-6 with TRBJ2-1; D might be TRBD1 or TRBD2, each matching 5 bases. V dropped 4 bases and J dropped 10 bases, with 18 bases sitting between them. The CDR3 is 14 residues long. The germline V gene encodes CDR1 SGHDT and CDR2 YYEEEE. The chain's CDR3 is CASSPLVGRDEQFF. DNA of the CDR3: TGTGCCAGCAGCCCGTTGGTGGGTCGGGACGAGCAGTTCTTC.

J is TRBJ1-4 and V is TRBV27, with D possibly matching TRBD1 (6 bases). Germline values: CDR1 MNHEY, CDR2 SMNVEV (reference sequence). CDR3 size: 15 residues. The V gene lost 0 bases and the J gene lost 3 bases, with 8 bases spanning the gap. The CDR3 sequence: CASSLSGGSNEKLFF. The CDR3 DNA is TGTGCCAGCAGTTTATCGGGGGGCTCTAATGAAAAACTGTTTTTT.

V is TRBV24-1 and J is TRBJ2-5, with D tentatively TRBD1 (6 bases). Looked up from germline, CDR1 is KGHDR and CDR2 is SFDVKD. V was shortened by 4 bases and J by 1 base, with 12 bases between the two germline ends. CDR3 size: 15 residues. CDR3 protein: CATSDTRTAQETQYF. The CDR3 DNA reads as TGTGCCACCAGTGACACGAGGACAGCCCAAGAGACCCAGTACTTC.

The chain employs TRBV6-5 and TRBJ2-1, with 8 nucleotides matching TRBD1. After removal of 2 bases from V and 4 bases from J, the junction contained 7 bases not matched to a gene. Germline CDR1 and CDR2: MNHEY and SVGAGI. The CDR3 contains 16 residues. The CDR3 DNA follows: TGTGCCAGCAGTTACCAGACAGGGGCGACATACAATGAGCAGTTCTTC. Amino acid sequence: CASSYQTGATYNEQFF.

This clonotype was seen a few times. The chain employs TRBV7-2 and TRBJ1-6; D perhaps matches TRBD1 (6 bases). The CDR3 runs to 14 residues. Between the trimmed V and J ends, which lost 2 bases and 6 bases, there was a span of 8 bases. Germline lookup yields CDR1 SGHTA and CDR2 FQGNSA. CDR3 DNA: TGTGCCAGCAGCTTACGGGGGGCTAATTCACCCCTCCACTTT. Protein: CASSLRGANSPLHF.

This rearrangement joins TRBV29-1 to TRBJ2-7, with D tentatively TRBD1 (5 bases). Germline values: CDR1 SQVTM, CDR2 ANQGSEA. Trimming left V 7 bases short and J 4 bases short, with 17 bases between. This CDR3 spans 13 amino acids. The CDR3 sequence: CSGAADKQYEQYF. CDR3 nucleotides: TGCAGCGGGGCCGCGGACAAACAGTACGAGCAGTACTTC.

In this sample, this clonotype turned up a few times. This chain connects TRBV3-1 to TRBJ2-6; 8 bases line up with TRBD1. Per the germline V gene, CDR1 is LGHDT and CDR2 is YNNKEL (reference sequence). The CDR3 has 19 residues. V shed 4 bases, J shed 0 bases, and the junction held 11 bases outside the gene matches. Here the CDR3 reads CASSPDRGLLSSGANVLTF. The CDR3 coding sequence is TGTGCCAGCAGCCCTGACAGGGGCCTACTTTCCTCTGGGGCCAACGTCCTGACTTTC. Full variable domain (rest looked up from reference TRBV3-1 and TRBJ2-6): DTAVSQTPKYLVTQMGNDKSIKCEQNLGHDTMYWYKQDSKKFLKIMFSYNNKELIINETVPNRFSPKSPDKAHLNLHINSLELGDSAVYFCASSPDRGLLSSGANVLTFGAGSRLTVL.

This clonotype was detected only a few times. The chain links TRBV7-8 to TRBJ2-5; D perhaps matches TRBD1 (5 bases). Germline values: CDR1 SGHVS, CDR2 FQNEAQ. The CDR3 sequence is 15 residues long. V was cut by 5 bases and J by 0 bases, with 13 bases left in between. The CDR3: CASSPYSGNQETQYF. CDR3 coding DNA: TGTGCCAGCAGCCCCTATTCAGGGAACCAAGAGACCCAGTACTTC. The full variable domain, with the rest looked up from reference TRBV7-8 and TRBJ2-5, is GAGVSQSPRYKVAKRGQDVALRCDPISGHVSLFWYQQALGQGPEFLTYFQNEAQLDKSGLPSDRFFAERPEGSVSTLKIQRTQQEDSAVYLCASSPYSGNQETQYFGPGTRLLVL.

This clonotype was seen a handful of times. The chain recombines TRBV7-9 with TRBJ2-1; TRBD2 is a possible D gene (5 bases). Deletions cut 5 bases from V and 15 bases from J, with 20 bases between. The CDR3 covers 13 residues. The germline V gene encodes CDR1 SEHNR and CDR2 FQNEAQ (reference sequence). CDR3 in DNA: TGTGCCAGCAGCGCGGCCTCGAGGGATCGTGGGTTCTTC. Residues: CASSAASRDRGFF. The full variable domain, rest sourced from reference TRBV7-9 and TRBJ2-1, is DTGVSQNPRHKITKRGQNVTFRCDPISEHNRLYWYRQTLGQGPEFLTYFQNEAQLEKSRLLSDRFSAERPKGSFSTLEIQRTEQGDSAMYLCASSAASRDRGFFGPGTRLTVL.

The chain combines TRBV28 with TRBJ2-4; unclear D gene. Germline CDR1 MDHEN, CDR2 SYDVKM. The CDR3 contains 12 residues. V gave up 3 bases and J gave up 7 bases, with 7 bases separating them. The CDR3 reads CASSFLDNIQYF. The CDR3 DNA reads TGTGCCAGCAGTTTCTTGGATAACATTCAGTACTTC.

This clonotype has more than one count but fewer than ten. The rearrangement joins TRBV20-1 to TRBJ2-1; 7 nucleotides match TRBD2. Germline V CDR1 and CDR2: DFQATT, SNEGSKA (reference sequence). With V trimmed by 6 bases and J by 3 bases, 8 bases remained unmatched. The CDR3 covers 14 residues. DNA for the CDR3: TGCAGTGCCTCCGGGACTAAGAACTACAATGAGCAGTTCTTC. Translation gives CSASGTKNYNEQFF.